This T cell receptor beta chain was captured in a study of T cell changes during pregnancy in multiple sclerosis. This table comes from immunoSEQ multiplex PCR, and its TCRdb copy is limited to in-frame clones, with some not included. The data hold approximately 52,000 clones, with 80% to 95% observed a single time. This CDR3 has 15 amino acids. Germline V gene sequence: CDR1 KGHSH, CDR2 LQKENI. The V end was cut by 3 bases, the J end by 1 base, with 12 bases between. The chain employs TRBV18 and TRBJ1-1, with a weak D call TRBD1 (6 bases). The receptor was derived from a female donor with multiple sclerosis, enrolled in a pregnancy study. Sequencing used CD4+ T cells from peripheral blood mononuclear cells, obtained after pregnancy. The DNA for the CDR3 is TGTGCCAGCTCACCTCGCGGACAGAAGAACACTGAAGCTTTCTTT. Translating it yields CASSPRGQKNTEAFF.